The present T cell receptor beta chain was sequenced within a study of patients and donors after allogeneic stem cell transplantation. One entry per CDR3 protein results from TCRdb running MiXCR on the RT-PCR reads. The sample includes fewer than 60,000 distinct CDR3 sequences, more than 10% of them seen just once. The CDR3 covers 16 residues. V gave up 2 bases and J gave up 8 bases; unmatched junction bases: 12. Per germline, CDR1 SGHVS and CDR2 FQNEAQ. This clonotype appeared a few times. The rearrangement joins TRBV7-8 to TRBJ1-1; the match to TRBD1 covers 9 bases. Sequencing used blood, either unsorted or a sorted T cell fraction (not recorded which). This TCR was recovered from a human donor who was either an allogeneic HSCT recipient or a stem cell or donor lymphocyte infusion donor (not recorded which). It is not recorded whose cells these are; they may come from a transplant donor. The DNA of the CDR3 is TGTGCCAGCAGCTTACCGGGACAGGGCCTATCCCTGGAAGCTTTCTTT. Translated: CASSLPGQGLSLEAFF.